This T cell receptor beta chain comes out of a study of T-cell reconstitution after alpha-beta-depleted transplantation in children. CDR3 length: 13 residues. Germline CDR1 SGHRS, CDR2 YFSETQ. With 5 bases removed from V and 6 bases from J, the gap between germline ends came to 15 bases. Remarks on this clonotype: What it recognizes is unknown.

Study-level points and caveats: Recipient T cells and thymic progenitors that survived were the source of the high TCRbeta diversity seen at day 60 in some patients. Once a year had passed after transplant, T-cell counts and diversity came mostly from newly produced T cells.

Unique molecular identifiers featured in how the TCRbeta library was prepared. TCRdb redid the calling of the PCR reads with MiXCR, one entry per CDR3 protein. The table lists around 230,000 distinct CDR3 sequences, roughly 18% of them singletons, with around 44% in the top ten. The clonotype was recovered from a male patient between 2 and 9 years old who had a stem cell transplant for acute lymphoblastic leukemia, so the T cells may come from the graft donor. The sample in question was PBMCs, mostly from graft donor cells, obtained 360 days after TCRalphabeta/CD19-depleted stem cell transplant. The J gene is TRBJ2-7, the V gene TRBV5-1; the D is unclear. DNA of the CDR3: TGCGCCAGCAGGGACGCCCACCCGGTCGAGCAGTACTTC. It specifies CASRDAHPVEQYF.